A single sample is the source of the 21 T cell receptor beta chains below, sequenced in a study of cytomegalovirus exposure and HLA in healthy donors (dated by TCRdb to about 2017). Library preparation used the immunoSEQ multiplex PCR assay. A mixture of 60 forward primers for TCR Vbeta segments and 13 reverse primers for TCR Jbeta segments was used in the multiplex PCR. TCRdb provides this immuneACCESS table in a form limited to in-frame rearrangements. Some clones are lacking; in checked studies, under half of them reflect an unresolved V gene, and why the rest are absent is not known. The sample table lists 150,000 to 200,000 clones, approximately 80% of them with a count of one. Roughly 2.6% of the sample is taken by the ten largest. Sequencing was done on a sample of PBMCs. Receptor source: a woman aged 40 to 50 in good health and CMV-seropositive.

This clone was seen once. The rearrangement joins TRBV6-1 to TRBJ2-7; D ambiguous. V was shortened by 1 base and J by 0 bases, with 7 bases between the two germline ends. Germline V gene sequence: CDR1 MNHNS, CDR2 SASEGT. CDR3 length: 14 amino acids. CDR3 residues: CASSEGGSSYEQYF. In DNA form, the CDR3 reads TGTGCCAGCAGTGAAGGCGGCAGCTCCTACGAGCAGTACTTC.

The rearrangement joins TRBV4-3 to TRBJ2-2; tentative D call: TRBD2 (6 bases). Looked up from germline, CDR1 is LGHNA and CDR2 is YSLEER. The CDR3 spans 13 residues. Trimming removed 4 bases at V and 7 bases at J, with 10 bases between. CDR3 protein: CASSPWRGGELFF. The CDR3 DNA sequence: TGCGCCAGCAGCCCGTGGAGGGGCGGGGAGCTGTTTTTT.

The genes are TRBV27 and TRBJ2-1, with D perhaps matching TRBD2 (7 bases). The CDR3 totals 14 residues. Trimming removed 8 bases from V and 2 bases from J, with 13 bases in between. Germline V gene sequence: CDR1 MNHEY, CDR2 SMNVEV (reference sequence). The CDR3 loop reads CASGEGGPYNEQFF. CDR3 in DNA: TGTGCCAGCGGGGAGGGGGGCCCCTACAATGAGCAGTTCTTC.

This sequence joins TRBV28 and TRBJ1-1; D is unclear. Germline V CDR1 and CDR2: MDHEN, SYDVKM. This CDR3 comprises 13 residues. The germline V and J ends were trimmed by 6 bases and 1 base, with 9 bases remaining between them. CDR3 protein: CASSLSPNTEAFF. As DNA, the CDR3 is TGTGCCAGCAGCCTATCACCGAACACTGAAGCTTTCTTT. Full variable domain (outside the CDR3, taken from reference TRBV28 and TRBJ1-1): DVKVTQSSRYLVKRTGEKVFLECVQDMDHENMFWYRQDPGLGLRLIYFSYDVKMKEKGDIPEGYSVSREKKERFSLILESASTNQTSMYLCASSLSPNTEAFFGQGTRLTVV.

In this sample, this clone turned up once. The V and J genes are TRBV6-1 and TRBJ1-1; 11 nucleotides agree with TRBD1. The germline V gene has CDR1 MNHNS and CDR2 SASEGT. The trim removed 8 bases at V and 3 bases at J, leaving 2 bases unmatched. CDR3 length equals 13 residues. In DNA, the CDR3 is TGTGCCAGCGGGGGACAGGGGGACACTGAAGCTTTCTTT. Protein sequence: CASGGQGDTEAFF.

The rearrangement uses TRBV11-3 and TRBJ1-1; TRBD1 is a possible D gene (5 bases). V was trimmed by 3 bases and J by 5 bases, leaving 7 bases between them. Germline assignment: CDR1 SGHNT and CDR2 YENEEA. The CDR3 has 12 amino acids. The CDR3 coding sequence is TGTGCCAGCAGCTTCGCAGGGACTGAAGCTTTCTTT. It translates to CASSFAGTEAFF.

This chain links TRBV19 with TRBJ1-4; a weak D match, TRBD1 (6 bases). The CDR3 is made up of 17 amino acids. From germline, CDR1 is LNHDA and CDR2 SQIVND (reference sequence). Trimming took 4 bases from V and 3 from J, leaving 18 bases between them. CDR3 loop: CASSSRSSGVANEKLFF. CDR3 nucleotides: TGTGCCAGTAGTAGTCGAAGCTCAGGGGTGGCTAATGAAAAACTGTTTTTT. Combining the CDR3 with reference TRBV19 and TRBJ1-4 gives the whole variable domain DGGITQSPKYLFRKEGQNVTLSCEQNLNHDAMYWYRQDPGQGLRLIYYSQIVNDFQKGDIAEGYSVSREKKESFPLTVTSAQKNPTAFYLCASSSRSSGVANEKLFFGSGTQLSVL.

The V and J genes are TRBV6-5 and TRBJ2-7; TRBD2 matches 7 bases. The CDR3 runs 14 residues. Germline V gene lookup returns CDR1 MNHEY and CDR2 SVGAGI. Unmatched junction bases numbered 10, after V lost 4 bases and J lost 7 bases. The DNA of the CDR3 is TGTGCCAGCAGTTTCAGAAGGGGAGCGGGGGAGCAGTACTTC. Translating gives CASSFRRGAGEQYF.

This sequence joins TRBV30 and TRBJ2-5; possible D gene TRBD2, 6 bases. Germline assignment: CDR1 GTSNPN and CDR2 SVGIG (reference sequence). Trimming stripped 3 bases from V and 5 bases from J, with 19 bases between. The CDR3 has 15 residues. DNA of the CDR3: TGTGCCTGGAGCGTTTCTACAGGCGGAGGGGAGACCCAGTACTTC. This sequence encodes CAWSVSTGGGETQYF.

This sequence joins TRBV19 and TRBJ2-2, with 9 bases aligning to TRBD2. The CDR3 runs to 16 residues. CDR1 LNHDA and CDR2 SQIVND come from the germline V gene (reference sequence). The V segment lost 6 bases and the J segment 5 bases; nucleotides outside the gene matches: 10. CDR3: CASRGLALRVTGELFF. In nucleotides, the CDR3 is TGTGCCAGTAGAGGACTAGCGCTGAGAGTAACCGGGGAGCTGTTTTTT.

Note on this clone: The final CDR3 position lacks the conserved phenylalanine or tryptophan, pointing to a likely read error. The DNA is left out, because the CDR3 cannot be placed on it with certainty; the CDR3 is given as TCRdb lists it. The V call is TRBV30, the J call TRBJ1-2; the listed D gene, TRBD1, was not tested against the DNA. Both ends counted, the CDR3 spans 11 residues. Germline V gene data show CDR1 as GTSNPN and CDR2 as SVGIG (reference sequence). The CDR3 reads CAWSVGAGPLY.

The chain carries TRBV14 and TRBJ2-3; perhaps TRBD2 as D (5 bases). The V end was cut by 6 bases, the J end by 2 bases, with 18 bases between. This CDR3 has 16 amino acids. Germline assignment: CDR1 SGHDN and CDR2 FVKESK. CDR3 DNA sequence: TGTGCCAGCAGTACCTGGACGAGGGATACCACAGATACGCAGTATTTT. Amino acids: CASSTWTRDTTDTQYF.

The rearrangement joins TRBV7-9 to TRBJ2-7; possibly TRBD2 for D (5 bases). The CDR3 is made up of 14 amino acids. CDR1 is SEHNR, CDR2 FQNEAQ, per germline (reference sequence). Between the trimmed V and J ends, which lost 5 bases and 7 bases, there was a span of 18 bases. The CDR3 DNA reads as TGTGCCAGCAGCCCCCGAAGTTACGGGGTGGAGCAGTACTTC. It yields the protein CASSPRSYGVEQYF.

CDR3: CASSDLAGAETQYF. In nucleotides, the CDR3 is TGTGCCAGTAGTGACCTAGCGGGAGCCGAGACCCAGTACTTC. This chain uses TRBV19 with TRBJ2-5, with 10 bases aligning to TRBD2. The CDR3 spans 14 residues. Germline lookup yields CDR1 LNHDA and CDR2 SQIVND (reference sequence). The J segment lost 5 bases and the V segment lost 5 bases, leaving 5 bases of the junction unmatched. The complete variable domain, with remaining parts taken from reference TRBV19 and TRBJ2-5, reads DGGITQSPKYLFRKEGQNVTLSCEQNLNHDAMYWYRQDPGQGLRLIYYSQIVNDFQKGDIAEGYSVSREKKESFPLTVTSAQKNPTAFYLCASSDLAGAETQYFGPGTRLLVL.

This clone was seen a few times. Written as DNA, the CDR3 is TGTGCCAATGGAGACAGGGGGCATCAGCCCCAGCATTTT. Protein: CANGDRGHQPQHF. The chain combines TRBV21-1 with TRBJ1-5; TRBD1 was called by the table and not checked on the DNA. TRBV21-1 is assigned pseudogene status. This CDR3 spans 13 amino acids.

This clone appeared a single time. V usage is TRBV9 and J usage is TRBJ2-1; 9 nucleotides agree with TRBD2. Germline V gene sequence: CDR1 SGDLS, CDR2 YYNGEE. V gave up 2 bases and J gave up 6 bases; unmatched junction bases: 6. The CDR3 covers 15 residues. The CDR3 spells CASSVGTSPRNEQFF. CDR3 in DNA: TGTGCCAGCAGCGTGGGGACTAGCCCCCGCAATGAGCAGTTCTTC. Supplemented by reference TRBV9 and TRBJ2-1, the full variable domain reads DSGVTQTPKHLITATGQRVTLRCSPRSGDLSVYWYQQSLDQGLQFLIQYYNGEERAKGNILERFSAQQFPDLHSELNLSSLELGDSALYFCASSVGTSPRNEQFFGPGTRLTVL.

Here the CDR3 DNA reads TGTGCCAGCAGCTGGGGGGGTCCCACGGGCTCCTACAATGAGCAGTTCTTC. Translated: CASSWGGPTGSYNEQFF. The rearrangement uses TRBV5-6 and TRBJ2-1, with 7 nucleotides matching TRBD2. With 3 bases clipped from V and 0 bases from J, the junction kept 9 bases outside the gene matches. This CDR3 has 17 amino acids. Per the germline V gene, CDR1 is SGHDT and CDR2 is YYEEEE.

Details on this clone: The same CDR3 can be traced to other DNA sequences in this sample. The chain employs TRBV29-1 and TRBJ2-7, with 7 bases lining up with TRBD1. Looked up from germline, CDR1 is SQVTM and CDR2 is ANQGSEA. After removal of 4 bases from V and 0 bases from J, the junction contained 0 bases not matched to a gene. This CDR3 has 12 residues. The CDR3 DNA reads TGCAGCGTTGGACAGGGCTCCTACGAGCAGTACTTC. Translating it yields CSVGQGSYEQYF.

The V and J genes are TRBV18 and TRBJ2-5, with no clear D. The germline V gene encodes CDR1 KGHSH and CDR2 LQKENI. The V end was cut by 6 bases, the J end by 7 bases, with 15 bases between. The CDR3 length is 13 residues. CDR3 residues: CASSREAMWTQYF. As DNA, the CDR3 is TGTGCCAGCTCGCGAGAAGCTATGTGGACCCAGTACTTC.

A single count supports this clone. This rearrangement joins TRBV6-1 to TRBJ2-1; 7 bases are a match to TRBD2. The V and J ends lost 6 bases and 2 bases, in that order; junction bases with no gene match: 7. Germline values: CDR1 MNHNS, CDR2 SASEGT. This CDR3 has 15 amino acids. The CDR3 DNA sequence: TGTGCCAGCAGGGAATCCGGGACTACCTACAATGAGCAGTTCTTC. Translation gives CASRESGTTYNEQFF.

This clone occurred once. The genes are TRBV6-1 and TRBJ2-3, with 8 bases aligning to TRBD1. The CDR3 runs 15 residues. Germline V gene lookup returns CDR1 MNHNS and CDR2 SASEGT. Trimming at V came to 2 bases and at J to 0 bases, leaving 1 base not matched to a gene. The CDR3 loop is CASSERTGSTDTQYF. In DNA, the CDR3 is TGTGCCAGCAGTGAACGGACAGGGAGCACAGATACGCAGTATTTT.